This TCR beta chain was recovered during a study of beta chain features in type 1 diabetes. General study findings and limits: All four CD4+ subsets of Type 1 diabetes patients contained TCRB CDR3s that were moderately but significantly shorter.

Turning to this clone: The antigen is unknown.

What was sequenced were expressed TCRB transcripts, since all of the isolated RNA had been reverse transcribed. Clones were read by immunoSEQ multiplex PCR, and TCRdb kept only the in-frame ones, dropping some. This sample has approximately 170,000 clones, with less than 10% found just once. The source of this sequence is a man younger than 35 with type 1 diabetes. The sample taken for sequencing was central memory CD4+ T cells from blood.

The chain's CDR3 is CASSQEGDSYNEQFF. The CDR3 bases are TGCGCCAGCAGCCAAGAAGGCGACTCATACAATGAGCAGTTCTTC. The chain joins TRBV4-3 to TRBJ2-1; the D is unclear. Trimming shortened V by 0 bases and J by 4 bases, and 10 bases separated the two germline ends. Germline V lookup: CDR1 LGHNA, CDR2 YSLEER. CDR3 size: 15 residues.